A selection of T cell receptor beta chains follows, all from one sample in a study of blood T cells in healthy people across ages. In TCRdb, the 5' RACE reads were re-called with MiXCR into one record per CDR3 protein. The sample includes more than 800,000 distinct CDR3 sequences, about 30% seen only once; the top ten take 15% to 20%. Sequencing used blood. These receptors were obtained from a woman aged 80 or over in good health. The CDR3 runs from the conserved cysteine through the conserved F or W. Each record gives: D gene, V gene, J gene, clone size, CDR3 DNA, CDR3 protein. D genes are given only for firm matches. Clone size, where shown, is once, few, many, or a class for clones that have expanded.

d_call: TRBD2; v_call: TRBV4-3; j_call: TRBJ2-7; clone_size: many; cdr3_nt: TGCGCCAGCAGCCAAGAGCTAGCGGGGGACCGCCACGAGCAGTACTTC; cdr3_aa: CASSQELAGDRHEQYF
d_call: TRBD1; v_call: TRBV18; j_call: TRBJ2-6; clone_size: many; cdr3_nt: TGTGCCAGCTCACCACCGGGACAGTTACTCTCTGGGGCCAACGTCCTGACTTTC; cdr3_aa: CASSPPGQLLSGANVLTF
d_call: -; v_call: TRBV10-3; j_call: TRBJ1-1; clone_size: -; cdr3_nt: TGTGCCATCAGCAAAGATCTGAACACTGAAGCTTTCTTT; cdr3_aa: CAISKDLNTEAFF
d_call: TRBD1; v_call: TRBV12-3/TRBV12-4; j_call: TRBJ1-4; clone_size: few; cdr3_nt: TGTGCCAGCAGTTTATCAGGGGGCCGTGAAAAACTGTTTTTT; cdr3_aa: CASSLSGGREKLFF
d_call: TRBD1; v_call: TRBV7-9; j_call: TRBJ2-6; clone_size: many; cdr3_nt: TGTGCCAGCAAAAAGACAGGGTCGGTTGGGGCCAACGTCCTGACTTTC; cdr3_aa: CASKKTGSVGANVLTF
d_call: -; v_call: TRBV6-2/TRBV6-3; j_call: TRBJ2-1; clone_size: -; cdr3_nt: TGTGCCAGCAGTTACGGCGCACCCCGGGATGAGCAGTTCTTC; cdr3_aa: CASSYGAPRDEQFF
d_call: -; v_call: TRBV6-1; j_call: TRBJ2-7; clone_size: many; cdr3_nt: TGTGCCAGCAGTGAAGGCGGGGTGGAGCAGTACTTC; cdr3_aa: CASSEGGVEQYF
d_call: TRBD1; v_call: TRBV12-3/TRBV12-4; j_call: TRBJ2-3; clone_size: few; cdr3_nt: TGTGCCAGCAGTTTAAAGCGGCAGGGGGCTAACACAGATACGCAGTATTTT; cdr3_aa: CASSLKRQGANTDTQYF
d_call: -; v_call: TRBV7-2; j_call: TRBJ2-5; clone_size: many; cdr3_nt: TGTGCCAGCAGCTTAGCACACAGGGTCCCCAGCCAAGAGACCCAGTACTTC; cdr3_aa: CASSLAHRVPSQETQYF
d_call: -; v_call: TRBV30; j_call: TRBJ1-5; clone_size: few; cdr3_nt: TGTGCCTGGAGCACAGGACCTCAGCCCCAGCATTTT; cdr3_aa: CAWSTGPQPQHF
d_call: TRBD1; v_call: TRBV20-1; j_call: TRBJ2-3; clone_size: -; cdr3_nt: TGCAGTGCTGACCACAGGGGGGTAAGCACAGATACGCAGTATTTT; cdr3_aa: CSADHRGVSTDTQYF
d_call: -; v_call: TRBV7-2; j_call: TRBJ2-5; clone_size: many; cdr3_nt: TGTGCCAGCAGCTTAGCTACAGCAAGACAAGAGACCCAGTACTTC; cdr3_aa: CASSLATARQETQYF
d_call: -; v_call: TRBV6-2/TRBV6-3; j_call: TRBJ2-5; clone_size: many; cdr3_nt: TGTGCCAGCAGTTTCGACCAAGAGACCCAGTACTTC; cdr3_aa: CASSFDQETQYF
d_call: -; v_call: TRBV7-2; j_call: TRBJ1-2; clone_size: many; cdr3_nt: TGTGCCAGCAGCTTAGGATCTCCTTGGGCAGGAGCTAACTATGGCTACACCTTC; cdr3_aa: CASSLGSPWAGANYGYTF
d_call: -; v_call: TRBV20-1; j_call: TRBJ1-2; clone_size: many; cdr3_nt: TGCAGTGCTAACAGAGACCCCCAGGGAACCTATGGCTACACCTTC; cdr3_aa: CSANRDPQGTYGYTF
d_call: -; v_call: TRBV27; j_call: TRBJ1-1; clone_size: -; cdr3_nt: TGTGCCAGCAGCCCTCGTTTGAAAACTGAAGCTTTCTTT; cdr3_aa: CASSPRLKTEAFF
d_call: TRBD2; v_call: TRBV6-5; j_call: TRBJ2-1; clone_size: few; cdr3_nt: TGTGCCAGCAGTTACTACCCTAAGCGGGAGATTGTCGATGAGCAGTTCTTC; cdr3_aa: CASSYYPKREIVDEQFF
d_call: -; v_call: TRBV30; j_call: TRBJ1-2; clone_size: many; cdr3_nt: TGTGCCTGGAGGTACAGGGCGGGCTACACCTTC; cdr3_aa: CAWRYRAGYTF
d_call: TRBD2; v_call: TRBV6-2/TRBV6-3; j_call: TRBJ2-5; clone_size: many; cdr3_nt: TGTGCCAGCAGTAAAGCGGGACTAGCGGAAGAGACCCAGTACTTC; cdr3_aa: CASSKAGLAEETQYF
d_call: TRBD1; v_call: TRBV12-3/TRBV12-4; j_call: TRBJ2-3; clone_size: -; cdr3_nt: TGTGCCAGCAGTTCCCGACAGGGCGTAAGCGCAGATGCGCAGTATTTT; cdr3_aa: CASSSRQGVSADAQYF
d_call: -; v_call: TRBV19; j_call: TRBJ2-2; clone_size: few; cdr3_nt: TGTGCCAGTACCATCCTGTCCGGCGGCAGGGGGAACACCGGGGAGCTGTTTTTT; cdr3_aa: CASTILSGGRGNTGELFF
d_call: -; v_call: TRBV27; j_call: TRBJ1-6; clone_size: -; cdr3_nt: TGTGCCAGCAGTTTAGACCCCCCCGGTTCACCCCTCCACTTT; cdr3_aa: CASSLDPPGSPLHF
d_call: -; v_call: TRBV4-3; j_call: TRBJ1-2; clone_size: many; cdr3_nt: TGCGCCAGCAGCCAAGAAATATCAATGGGCTACACCTTC; cdr3_aa: CASSQEISMGYTF
d_call: TRBD1; v_call: TRBV12-3/TRBV12-4; j_call: TRBJ1-2; clone_size: many; cdr3_nt: TGTGCCAGCACCGGACAGGGATATGGCTACACCTTC; cdr3_aa: CASTGQGYGYTF
d_call: -; v_call: TRBV5-1; j_call: TRBJ1-5; clone_size: many; cdr3_nt: TGCGCCAGCAGCTTTGGGACGGGTGGCAATCAGCCCCAGCATTTT; cdr3_aa: CASSFGTGGNQPQHF
d_call: TRBD2; v_call: TRBV6-5; j_call: TRBJ2-5; clone_size: -; cdr3_nt: TGTGCCAGCAGTTACTCTCGCCCGGGCGGGGGGGCCCGAGAGACCCAGTACTTC; cdr3_aa: CASSYSRPGGGARETQYF
d_call: -; v_call: TRBV20-1; j_call: TRBJ2-7; clone_size: -; cdr3_nt: TGCAGTGCTAGCCCCAGGGGGACTAGGGGACTGGGGGGCGAGCAGTACTTC; cdr3_aa: CSASPRGTRGLGGEQYF
d_call: -; v_call: TRBV11-3; j_call: TRBJ2-1; clone_size: -; cdr3_nt: TGTGCCTGCAGCTGGAGTGGGCAGGGAAGAGCACACAATGAGCAGTTCTTC; cdr3_aa: CACSWSGQGRAHNEQFF
d_call: -; v_call: TRBV12-3/TRBV12-4; j_call: TRBJ1-3; clone_size: -; cdr3_nt: TGTGCCAGCAGTCTTGTCCAGGGAGGCTCTGGAAACACCATATATTTT; cdr3_aa: CASSLVQGGSGNTIYF
d_call: -; v_call: TRBV4-2; j_call: TRBJ2-3; clone_size: -; cdr3_nt: TGTGCCAGCAGCCAAGAGAGGCGCTTCACAGATACGCAGTATTTT; cdr3_aa: CASSQERRFTDTQYF